A selection of T cell receptor beta chains follows, all from one sample in a study of blood T cell repertoires in COVID-19. Repertoires were generated with immunoSEQ multiplex PCR, while TCRdb's copy carries only in-frame clones and drops some. In the table there are 180,000 or so clones, 70% to 90% of which are singletons. Source material: peripheral blood. These receptors were collected from a man aged 55 to 70 with acute or convalescent COVID-19. The CDR3 runs from the conserved cysteine through the conserved F or W. A D gene is named only where the DNA matches it firmly. Some rows mark clone size as missing; the rest say once, few, many or name a class of expanded clone.

len: 12; abundance: .; d_gene: .; j_gene: TRBJ2-1; v_gene: TRBV9; CDR3aa: CASSALENEQFF; CDR3nt: TGTGCCAGCAGTGCACTGGAGAATGAGCAGTTCTTC
len: 14; abundance: .; d_gene: .; j_gene: TRBJ1-2; v_gene: TRBV7-6; CDR3aa: CASSPPGGAIGYTF; CDR3nt: TGTGCCAGCAGCCCCCCCGGGGGGGCTATCGGCTACACCTTC
len: 14; abundance: .; d_gene: TRBD2; j_gene: TRBJ2-1; v_gene: TRBV7-3; CDR3aa: CASSLAGGPSEQFF; CDR3nt: TGTGCCAGCAGCTTAGCGGGAGGGCCGAGTGAGCAGTTCTTC
len: 14; abundance: .; d_gene: .; j_gene: TRBJ2-4; v_gene: TRBV10-3; CDR3aa: CAISVGGDKNIQYF; CDR3nt: TGTGCCATCAGTGTAGGGGGAGACAAAAACATTCAGTACTTC
len: 11; abundance: .; d_gene: .; j_gene: TRBJ2-7; v_gene: TRBV5-1; CDR3aa: CASSLYSEQYF; CDR3nt: TGCGCCAGCAGCTTGTATTCCGAGCAGTACTTC
len: 13; abundance: .; d_gene: .; j_gene: TRBJ2-2; v_gene: TRBV20-1; CDR3aa: CSASLRATGELFF; CDR3nt: TGCAGTGCTAGTTTGCGGGCCACCGGGGAGCTGTTTTTT
len: 19; abundance: once; d_gene: TRBD2; j_gene: TRBJ2-1; v_gene: TRBV7-2; CDR3aa: CASSPGLLAGVSSYNEQFF; CDR3nt: TGTGCCAGCAGCCCAGGGCTCCTAGCGGGTGTGAGCTCCTACAATGAGCAGTTCTTC
len: 13; abundance: .; d_gene: .; j_gene: TRBJ1-2; v_gene: TRBV3-1/TRBV3-2; CDR3aa: CASSQGRRDGYTF; CDR3nt: TGTGCCAGCAGCCAGGGCCGGCGAGATGGCTACACCTTC
len: 12; abundance: .; d_gene: TRBD2; j_gene: TRBJ2-7; v_gene: TRBV6-5; CDR3aa: CASSQLASEQYF; CDR3nt: TGTGCCAGCAGCCAACTAGCGTCCGAGCAGTACTTC
len: 15; abundance: .; d_gene: TRBD1; j_gene: TRBJ2-7; v_gene: TRBV19; CDR3aa: CASSETGQGAYEQYF; CDR3nt: TGTGCCAGTAGTGAAACCGGACAGGGGGCGTACGAGCAGTACTTC
len: 12; abundance: .; d_gene: .; j_gene: TRBJ1-4; v_gene: TRBV14; CDR3aa: CASSQAKRKLFF; CDR3nt: TGTGCCAGCAGCCAAGCCAAGAGAAAACTGTTTTTT
len: 9; abundance: .; d_gene: .; j_gene: TRBJ2-1; v_gene: TRBV29-1; CDR3aa: CSISGEQFF; CDR3nt: TGCAGCATTAGCGGAGAGCAGTTCTTC
len: 14; abundance: .; d_gene: .; j_gene: TRBJ1-3; v_gene: TRBV6-5; CDR3aa: CASSYDSLENTIYF; CDR3nt: TGTGCCAGCAGTTACGATAGCTTGGAAAACACCATATATTTT
len: 14; abundance: .; d_gene: .; j_gene: TRBJ2-7; v_gene: TRBV5-1; CDR3aa: CASSLDSATYAQYF; CDR3nt: TGCGCCAGCAGCTTGGATAGCGCTACCTACGCGCAGTACTTC
len: 12; abundance: .; d_gene: .; j_gene: TRBJ1-1; v_gene: TRBV29-1; CDR3aa: CSVEEGATEAFF; CDR3nt: TGCAGCGTTGAAGAAGGGGCCACTGAAGCTTTCTTT
len: 16; abundance: .; d_gene: .; j_gene: TRBJ2-3; v_gene: TRBV28; CDR3aa: CASNLGYTRFTDTQYF; CDR3nt: TGTGCCAGCAACCTCGGGTACACCCGCTTCACAGATACGCAGTATTTT
len: 15; abundance: few; d_gene: TRBD1; j_gene: TRBJ1-6; v_gene: TRBV5-1; CDR3aa: CASSGGDRRNSPLHF; CDR3nt: TGCGCCAGCAGCGGAGGGGACAGGAGAAATTCACCCCTCCACTTT
len: 15; abundance: .; d_gene: .; j_gene: TRBJ1-6; v_gene: TRBV5-1; CDR3aa: CASSLVDRQNSPLHF; CDR3nt: TGCGCCAGCAGCTTGGTCGACAGACAGAATTCACCCCTCCACTTT
len: 14; abundance: .; d_gene: TRBD1; j_gene: TRBJ2-7; v_gene: TRBV28; CDR3aa: CASSPGDRGPEQYF; CDR3nt: TGTGCCAGCAGTCCAGGGGACAGGGGGCCCGAGCAGTACTTC
len: 14; abundance: .; d_gene: TRBD1; j_gene: TRBJ1-4; v_gene: TRBV5-6; CDR3aa: CASSSRGPNEKLFF; CDR3nt: TGTGCCAGCAGCTCCAGGGGGCCTAATGAAAAACTGTTTTTT
len: 18; abundance: .; d_gene: TRBD2; j_gene: TRBJ2-2; v_gene: TRBV5-6; CDR3aa: CASSLSSGKPSNTGELFF; CDR3nt: TGTGCCAGCAGCTTGTCTAGCGGGAAACCTTCGAACACCGGGGAGCTGTTTTTT
len: 14; abundance: .; d_gene: .; j_gene: TRBJ1-2; v_gene: TRBV2; CDR3aa: CASTKQEGVDGYTF; CDR3nt: TGTGCCAGCACCAAACAGGAGGGCGTTGATGGCTACACCTTC
len: 13; abundance: .; d_gene: .; j_gene: TRBJ2-5; v_gene: TRBV18; CDR3aa: CASSPAAQETQYF; CDR3nt: TGTGCCAGCTCACCAGCGGCTCAAGAGACCCAGTACTTC
len: 15; abundance: .; d_gene: TRBD1; j_gene: TRBJ2-2; v_gene: TRBV19; CDR3aa: CASSMQGAGTGELFF; CDR3nt: TGTGCCAGTAGTATGCAGGGGGCGGGCACCGGGGAGCTGTTTTTT
len: 15; abundance: .; d_gene: .; j_gene: TRBJ2-5; v_gene: TRBV4-3; CDR3aa: CASSQEWQGGETQYF; CDR3nt: TGCGCCAGCAGCCAAGAATGGCAGGGCGGAGAGACCCAGTACTTC